The next 31 T cell receptor beta chains were all read from a single sample in a study of T cell responses to AZD1222 COVID-19 vaccine. Clones were sequenced by immunoSEQ multiplex PCR, and TCRdb holds only the in-frame ones, with some missing. The sample has roughly 200,000 clones; 90% to 95% are singletons. The specimen comprised peripheral blood, sampled 28 days after the second AZD1222 dose. These receptors all stem from an adult who received the AZD1222 COVID-19 vaccine.

The chain uses TRBV7-9 and TRBJ2-2; TRBD1 aligns across 9 bases. V trimming: 2 bases; J trimming: 5 bases; junction bases outside the gene matches: 3. Germline CDR1 SEHNR, CDR2 FQNEAQ (reference sequence). This CDR3 is 15 amino acids long. This CDR3 reads CASSLRDRVTGELFF. Here the CDR3 DNA reads TGTGCCAGCAGCTTAAGGGACAGGGTTACCGGGGAGCTGTTTTTT.

The rearrangement joins TRBV28 to TRBJ1-5; D gene ambiguous. V dropped 3 bases and J dropped 2 bases, with 11 bases sitting between them. This CDR3 is built from 15 residues. Per the germline V gene, CDR1 is MDHEN and CDR2 is SYDVKM. The DNA of the CDR3 is TGTGCCAGCAGTTTGTCCCCATGGGGCAATCAGCCCCAGCATTTT. As protein: CASSLSPWGNQPQHF.

This clone was detected only a few times. V is TRBV24-1 and J is TRBJ2-3; 8 nucleotides line up with TRBD2. From germline, CDR1 is KGHDR and CDR2 SFDVKD. The CDR3 has 18 residues. V gave up 3 bases and J gave up 4 bases; unmatched junction bases: 14. This CDR3 is CATSDGRRVSGGADTQYF. CDR3 in DNA: TGTGCCACCAGTGATGGACGCAGGGTGAGCGGGGGAGCAGATACGCAGTATTTT.

V usage is TRBV19 and J usage is TRBJ2-1; weak D call: TRBD2 (7 bases). V lost 5 bases and J lost 8, with 22 bases in between. The CDR3 length is 16 residues. CDR1 LNHDA and CDR2 SQIVND come from the germline V gene (reference sequence). CDR3 in amino acids: CASSSPGGGSLDEQFF. CDR3 DNA: TGTGCCAGTAGTTCTCCGGGGGGCGGGAGTCTAGATGAGCAGTTCTTC.

V is TRBV6-5 and J is TRBJ2-5; 7 positions agree with TRBD2. CDR1 is MNHEY and CDR2 is SVGAGI in the germline V gene. This CDR3 spans 14 amino acids. CDR3 protein: CVQSDPGRQETQYF. In DNA form, the CDR3 reads TGTGTTCAAAGTGACCCCGGGAGGCAAGAGACCCAGTACTTC.

This chain joins TRBV9 and TRBJ2-3, with 13 bases lining up with TRBD2. From germline, CDR1 is SGDLS and CDR2 YYNGEE. The length of the CDR3 is 19 residues. The V gene end was trimmed by 3 bases and the J gene end by 0 bases; junction bases not matched to a gene: 10. This chain's CDR3 is CASSAGLAGVLTSTDTQYF. Written as DNA, the CDR3 is TGTGCCAGCAGCGCCGGACTAGCGGGAGTCTTAACTAGCACAGATACGCAGTATTTT.

J is TRBJ2-7 and V is TRBV18; maybe TRBD2 (5 bases). The V end was cut by 3 bases, the J end by 0 bases, with 9 bases between. The CDR3 consists of 14 residues. Germline V gene sequence: CDR1 KGHSH, CDR2 LQKENI. The CDR3 here is CASSPARGSYEQYF. The CDR3 DNA sequence: TGTGCCAGCTCACCGGCCCGGGGCTCCTACGAGCAGTACTTC.

V gene TRBV19 combines with J gene TRBJ1-2; D perhaps matches TRBD1 (6 bases). The V end lost 7 bases, the J end lost 3 bases, and 9 bases lay between the germline ends. CDR3 length: 12 residues. The V gene's germline CDR1 is LNHDA and CDR2 SQIVND (reference sequence). The CDR3 DNA follows: TGTGCCAGTACAGGGGACTACTATGGCTACACCTTC. This sequence encodes CASTGDYYGYTF.

The V call is TRBV4-1, the J call TRBJ2-7; the D gene is possibly TRBD2 (6 bases). The V end was cut by 4 bases, the J end by 4 bases, with 14 bases between. The CDR3 contains 14 residues. Looked up from germline, CDR1 is MGHRA and CDR2 is YSYEKL. The CDR3 spells CASSPRAGSYEQYF. CDR3 bases: TGCGCCAGCAGCCCAAGGGCGGGGTCTTACGAGCAGTACTTC.

The chain employs TRBV18 and TRBJ1-2; D is uncertain. The CDR3 sequence is 14 residues long. Germline lookup yields CDR1 KGHSH and CDR2 LQKENI. Deletions cut 5 bases from V and 2 bases from J, with 12 bases between. CDR3 residues: CASSASQANYGYTF. CDR3 DNA sequence: TGTGCCAGCTCAGCCTCGCAGGCGAACTATGGCTACACCTTC.

The V gene is TRBV28, the J gene TRBJ2-5, with TRBD1 matching over 7 bases. Unmatched junction bases numbered 6, after V lost 3 bases and J lost 2 bases. CDR3 length: 15 residues. Germline V gives CDR1 MDHEN, CDR2 SYDVKM. This chain's CDR3 is CASSLGDRLQETQYF. As DNA, the CDR3 is TGTGCCAGCAGTTTGGGGGACAGATTACAAGAGACCCAGTACTTC.

The CDR3, as DNA: TGTGCCTGGGGGGGGATGGGCACCGGGGAGCTGTTTTTT. Translation: CAWGGMGTGELFF. The chain links TRBV30 to TRBJ2-2; a weak D match, TRBD2 (6 bases). The V gene lost 5 bases and the J gene lost 4 bases, with 11 bases spanning the gap. In germline, CDR1 is GTSNPN, CDR2 SVGIG (reference sequence). The CDR3 totals 13 residues.

V gene TRBV18 combines with J gene TRBJ2-3; the D gene is possibly TRBD1 (6 bases). This CDR3 contains 15 residues. The germline V and J ends were trimmed by 0 bases and 2 bases, with 9 bases remaining between them. The germline V gene has CDR1 KGHSH and CDR2 LQKENI. The CDR3 coding sequence is TGTGCCAGCTCACCACCGAACAGGGTCACAGATACGCAGTATTTT. This gives the protein CASSPPNRVTDTQYF. Full variable domain (rest looked up from reference TRBV18 and TRBJ2-3): NAGVMQNPRHLVRRRGQEARLRCSPMKGHSHVYWYRQLPEEGLKFMVYLQKENIIDESGMPKERFSAEFPKEGPSILRIQQVVRGDSAAYFCASSPPNRVTDTQYFGPGTRLTVL.

This clone was seen more than once but under ten times. The rearrangement uses TRBV20-1 and TRBJ1-4; 8 bases fit TRBD1. V lost 3 bases, J lost 3 bases, and 9 bases stayed unmatched. Germline CDR1 reads DFQATT; CDR2 reads SNEGSKA (reference sequence). The CDR3 totals 16 residues. CDR3 DNA sequence: TGCAGTGCTAGTCCGAACAGGGGGGAGTCTAATGAAAAACTGTTTTTT. It codes for CSASPNRGESNEKLFF.

This chain links TRBV9 with TRBJ1-4; 8 positions match TRBD1. Germline trimming cut 3 bases from V and 7 bases from J; bases unmatched to any gene: 8. Germline V gene data show CDR1 as SGDLS and CDR2 as YYNGEE. The CDR3 spans 15 residues. CDR3 nucleotides: TGTGCCAGCAGCGGGCAGGGGGCGCGGGGTGAAAAACTGTTTTTT. This codes for CASSGQGARGEKLFF.

The CDR3 reads CASSQARTSGQETQYF. CDR3 in DNA: TGCGCCAGCAGCCAAGCAAGGACTAGCGGCCAAGAGACCCAGTACTTC. This sequence joins TRBV4-1 and TRBJ2-5; 10 bases match TRBD2. The germline V gene has CDR1 MGHRA and CDR2 YSYEKL. V was clipped by 1 base and J by 1 base; unmatched bases: 3. The CDR3 has 16 amino acids.

The genes are TRBV19 and TRBJ1-2; D possibly corresponds to TRBD1 (5 bases). Trimming took off 3 bases at V and 9 bases at J, with 14 bases between the two ends. Germline CDR1 is LNHDA and CDR2 is SQIVND (reference sequence). CDR3 length equals 13 residues. The CDR3 reads CASSIYYGGSYTF. The CDR3 nucleotides are TGTGCCAGTAGTATCTACTATGGGGGAAGCTACACCTTC.

The chain couples TRBV21-1 to TRBJ2-1; the DNA was not used to check the table's D call, TRBD1. TRBV21-1 is described as a pseudogene. This CDR3 region has 16 residues. The CDR3 loop reads CASSKVRDTEGNEQFF. CDR3 bases: TGTGCCAGCAGCAAAGTACGGGACACCGAAGGCAATGAGCAGTTCTTC.

The rearrangement joins TRBV28 to TRBJ1-5; D may be TRBD1 (5 bases). The V end lost 2 bases, the J end lost 3 bases, and 17 bases lay between the germline ends. This CDR3 contains 17 residues. Germline assignment: CDR1 MDHEN and CDR2 SYDVKM. CDR3 bases: TGTGCCAGCAGTTTAGTTCGGATGGGGCGGCACAATCAGCCCCAGCATTTT. As protein: CASSLVRMGRHNQPQHF.

A few counts support this clone. DNA of the CDR3: TGTGCCAGCAGTTTAGGGCCCTACTACGAGCAGTACTTC. Translation: CASSLGPYYEQYF. The V gene is TRBV27, the J gene TRBJ2-7; no clear D. CDR1 is MNHEY, CDR2 SMNVEV, per germline (reference sequence). CDR3 length: 13 residues. V was clipped by 2 bases and J by 3 bases, with 8 bases between them.

The rearrangement joins TRBV2 to TRBJ1-1, with D possibly being TRBD1 (5 bases). Trimming left V 5 bases short and J 0 bases short, with 10 bases between. The V gene's germline CDR1 is SNHLY and CDR2 FYNNEI. This CDR3 spans 14 amino acids. The CDR3 DNA is TGTGCCAGCAGTCTATCCAGGGTGAACACTGAAGCTTTCTTT. Translated: CASSLSRVNTEAFF.

V is TRBV18 and J is TRBJ2-2, with 7 nucleotides matching TRBD1. J was trimmed by 0 bases and V by 8 bases; bases with no gene match: 3. Germline loops: CDR1 KGHSH, CDR2 LQKENI. The CDR3 spans 14 residues. The CDR3 nucleotides read TGTGCCAGCCGGGACAGAACGAACACCGGGGAGCTGTTTTTT. The encoded protein is CASRDRTNTGELFF.

V usage is TRBV15 and J usage is TRBJ2-5; D call uncertain. This CDR3 contains 14 residues. V lost 0 bases and J lost 2, with 7 bases in between. The germline V gene encodes CDR1 LNHNV and CDR2 YYDKDF (reference sequence). The CDR3 here is CATSRDAQQETQYF. As DNA, the CDR3 is TGTGCCACCAGCAGAGATGCTCAACAAGAGACCCAGTACTTC. Supplemented by reference TRBV15 and TRBJ2-5, the full variable domain reads DAMVIQNPRYQVTQFGKPVTLSCSQTLNHNVMYWYQQKSSQAPKLLFHYYDKDFNNEADTPDNFQSRRPNTSFCFLDIRSPGLGDTAMYLCATSRDAQQETQYFGPGTRLLVL.

The chain recombines TRBV15 with TRBJ1-5; D remains unclear. Germline assignment: CDR1 LNHNV and CDR2 YYDKDF (reference sequence). This CDR3 spans 12 amino acids. V dropped 0 bases and J dropped 7 bases, with 4 bases sitting between them. The CDR3 is CATSRDQQPQHF. The CDR3 DNA is TGTGCCACCAGCAGAGATCAACAGCCCCAGCATTTT.

This chain connects TRBV9 to TRBJ1-4; no clear D gene. The germline gives CDR1 SGDLS, CDR2 YYNGEE. The ends were cut back, 3 bases at V and 0 bases at J, with 9 bases in the middle. This CDR3 comprises 15 residues. CDR3: CASSAGRATNEKLFF. As DNA, the CDR3 is TGTGCCAGCAGCGCCGGACGGGCAACTAATGAAAAACTGTTTTTT.

This sequence joins TRBV7-3 and TRBJ2-2; a weak D match, TRBD1 (7 bases). This CDR3 is 18 amino acids long. The germline CDR1 and CDR2 sequences are SGHTA and FQGTGA. Trimming took off 2 bases at V and 4 bases at J, with 20 bases between the two ends. The CDR3 sequence: CASSLGPAGQPVTGELFF. The CDR3 coding sequence is TGTGCCAGCAGCTTAGGCCCCGCGGGACAGCCAGTCACCGGGGAGCTGTTTTTT.

This chain uses TRBV30 with TRBJ1-6; D gene ambiguous. With 1 base removed from V and 4 bases from J, the gap between germline ends came to 8 bases. CDR1 is GTSNPN, CDR2 SVGIG, per germline (reference sequence). CDR3 size: 14 residues. CDR3 sequence reads: CAWSAGAYNSPLHF. The DNA for the CDR3 is TGTGCCTGGAGTGCGGGAGCATATAATTCACCCCTCCACTTT.

V and J are TRBV15 and TRBJ2-7; 13 positions agree with TRBD2. Germline V gene data show CDR1 as LNHNV and CDR2 as YYDKDF (reference sequence). The CDR3 runs to 16 residues. J was trimmed by 4 bases and V by 5 bases; bases with no gene match: 8. CDR3 residues: CATSSWTSGSAYEQYF. The CDR3 nucleotides are TGTGCCACCAGCTCTTGGACTAGCGGGAGTGCGTACGAGCAGTACTTC.

V is TRBV6-2 or TRBV6-3 and J is TRBJ2-1; 7 bases match TRBD1. J gave up 0 bases and V 5 bases, and 4 bases lay outside the gene matches. The germline V gene has CDR1 MNHEY and CDR2 SVGEGT. The CDR3 sequence is 15 residues long. CDR3 sequence reads: CASSTRQGSYNEQFF. The CDR3, as DNA: TGTGCCAGCAGTACACGACAGGGCTCCTACAATGAGCAGTTCTTC.

The J gene is TRBJ2-1, the V gene TRBV24-1; the D is unclear. Trimming took 0 bases from V and 9 from J, leaving 8 bases between them. The CDR3 is 13 residues long. Germline CDR1 is KGHDR and CDR2 is SFDVKD. The CDR3 nucleotides are TGTGCCACCAGTGATTTGAGGTCTGTTGAGCAGTTCTTC. Translating gives CATSDLRSVEQFF.

The rearrangement uses TRBV5-1 and TRBJ2-1; 10 positions match TRBD1. With V trimmed by 0 bases and J by 6 bases, 0 bases remained unmatched. Germline V gives CDR1 SGHRS, CDR2 YFSETQ. This CDR3 spans 14 amino acids. As DNA, the CDR3 is TGCGCCAGCAGCTTGGGGACAGGGGGCAATGAGCAGTTCTTC. It codes for CASSLGTGGNEQFF.